The source of this TCR beta chain is a study of T cells after yellow fever vaccination. General observations from the study: A weaker but faster secondary response was observed, peaking on day 5 versus 15. Post-booster samples contained most primary-vaccination clones (approximately 96% CD4, about 90% CD8). High-abundance clonotypes from the bulk population could contaminate FACS-sorted repertoires.

Germline loops: CDR1 KGHSH, CDR2 LQKENI. The junction had 12 bases not matched to a gene; V was cut back by 4 bases and J by 4 bases. The CDR3 runs to 16 residues. About this clonotype: As yet, its antigen is unknown.

Production of TCR cDNA was by 5'RACE template switching, which also added a universal primer site and UMIs. TCRdb itself ran the 5' RACE reads through MiXCR, one entry per CDR3 protein. The sample holds under 700,000 distinct CDR3 sequences; about a sixth are singletons and the top ten take roughly 17%. The sequence was obtained from a man aged 18 to 29 who received the YFV17D yellow fever vaccine. Sequenced here: PBMCs, sampled 5 to 6 days after the first yellow fever vaccination. This chain links TRBV18 with TRBJ1-1, with TRBD1 matching over 7 bases. CDR3 residues: CASSRTGPGESTEAFF. CDR3 DNA sequence: TGTGCCAGCTCACGGACAGGCCCAGGGGAAAGCACTGAAGCTTTCTTT.